This T cell receptor beta chain was profiled in a study of blood T cells in healthy people across ages. Findings and caveats of the study: Among T cells, TCR beta diversity per million cells dropped roughly linearly as age rose. In long-lived donors, naive CD4+ cell counts and diversity exceeded those of aged donors.

Germline V lookup: CDR1 DFQATT, CDR2 SNEGSKA (reference sequence). There are 16 residues in the CDR3. After removal of 3 bases from V and 5 bases from J, the junction contained 12 bases not matched to a gene. This clonotype has at least ten counts. Its antigen is still unknown. Next came a second PCR, run for about 7 to 12 cycles, which used a sample-barcoded 5' primer along with a J-beta primer mix. Each cDNA molecule was tagged by a template-switch adaptor with 12 random nucleotides. TCRdb analysed the 5' RACE reads with MiXCR anew, one entry per CDR3 protein. Among fewer than 2,000,000 distinct CDR3 sequences listed, 34% were seen once.

The TCR was taken from a young woman in good health. The V call is TRBV20-1, the J call TRBJ2-7; 11 bases are a match to TRBD2. Sequenced sample: blood. CDR3 in DNA: TGCAGTGCTAGTGGAGATTCACTAGCGGGAGTCCACGAGCAGTACTTC. This translates into CSASGDSLAGVHEQYF.